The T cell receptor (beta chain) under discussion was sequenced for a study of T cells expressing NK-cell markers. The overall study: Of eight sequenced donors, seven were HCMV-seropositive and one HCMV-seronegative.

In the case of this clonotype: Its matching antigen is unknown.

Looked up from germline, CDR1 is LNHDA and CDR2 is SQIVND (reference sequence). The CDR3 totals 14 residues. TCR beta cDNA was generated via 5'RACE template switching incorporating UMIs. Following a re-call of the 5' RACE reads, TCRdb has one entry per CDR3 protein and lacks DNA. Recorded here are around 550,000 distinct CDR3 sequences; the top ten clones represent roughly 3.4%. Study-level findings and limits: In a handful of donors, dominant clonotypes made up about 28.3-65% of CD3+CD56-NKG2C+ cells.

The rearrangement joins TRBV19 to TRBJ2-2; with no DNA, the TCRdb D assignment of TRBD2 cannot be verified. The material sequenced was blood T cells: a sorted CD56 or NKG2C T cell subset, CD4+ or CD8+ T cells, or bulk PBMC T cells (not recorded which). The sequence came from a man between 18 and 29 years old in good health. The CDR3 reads CASSISLRAGELFF.